Each of the 22 T cell receptor beta chains below was sequenced from the same sample in a study of monozygotic twins with cystic fibrosis. Sequenced by immunoSEQ multiplex PCR; TCRdb stores in-frame clones only, minus some. This repertoire shows around 35,000 clones, 84% found once; its top ten account for roughly 1.5%. Material: blood. The receptor source for this set is a girl aged 2 to 10 with cystic fibrosis.

V gene TRBV18 combines with J gene TRBJ1-4; D is unclear. This CDR3 is built from 15 residues. Germline CDR1 KGHSH, CDR2 LQKENI. V was cut by 6 bases and J by 5 bases, with 16 bases left in between. The CDR3 here is CASSAVHRPNEKLFF. CDR3 nucleotides: TGTGCCAGCTCCGCTGTTCACAGACCGAATGAAAAACTGTTTTTT.

The chain couples TRBV7-8 to TRBJ1-5; 7 nucleotides agree with TRBD1. J gave up 5 bases and V 2 bases, and 15 bases lay outside the gene matches. Looked up from germline, CDR1 is SGHVS and CDR2 is FQNEAQ. This CDR3 contains 18 residues. The chain's CDR3 is CASSLRGDRASRYQPQHF. The CDR3 coding sequence is TGTGCCAGCAGCTTAAGGGGTGACAGGGCGAGTCGGTATCAGCCCCAGCATTTT.

CDR3 DNA: TGCAGCGTTGCCCATGCGGGGGGATCGAATGAGCAGTTCTTC. Its protein product is CSVAHAGGSNEQFF. The chain uses TRBV29-1 and TRBJ2-1, with 8 bases aligning to TRBD2. The CDR3 sequence is 14 residues long. Per germline, CDR1 SQVTM and CDR2 ANQGSEA. V trimming: 4 bases; J trimming: 7 bases; junction bases outside the gene matches: 9.

V and J are TRBV5-4 and TRBJ2-7; no firm D call. Trimming removed 0 bases at V and 2 bases at J, with 12 bases between. The germline gives CDR1 SGHNT, CDR2 YYREEE (reference sequence). The length of the CDR3 is 15 residues. DNA for the CDR3: TGTGCCAGCAGCTTGGGGCTGGAGATACCCTACGAGCAGTACTTC. Encoded protein: CASSLGLEIPYEQYF.

The sample holds a few counts of this clone. CDR3: CAWSGQGLGKAFF. The CDR3 DNA sequence: TGTGCCTGGAGTGGGCAGGGGTTAGGAAAAGCTTTCTTT. The chain recombines TRBV30 with TRBJ1-1, with D perhaps TRBD1 (6 bases). The CDR3 spans 13 residues. The V end lost 1 base, the J end lost 9 bases, and 15 bases lay between the germline ends. Germline assignment: CDR1 GTSNPN and CDR2 SVGIG (reference sequence).

V gene TRBV2 combines with J gene TRBJ2-7; D remains ambiguous. This CDR3 comprises 12 residues. V shed 7 bases and J shed 4 bases, with 11 bases lying between them. Germline CDR1 is SNHLY and CDR2 is FYNNEI. This CDR3 is CASKGTSYEQYF. In DNA form, the CDR3 reads TGTGCCAGCAAAGGAACTTCATACGAGCAGTACTTC.

V and J are TRBV6-1 and TRBJ1-5; D perhaps matches TRBD1 (6 bases). CDR1 is MNHNS and CDR2 is SASEGT in the germline V gene. The CDR3 is made up of 12 amino acids. V was pared by 3 bases and J by 9 bases, with 9 bases between. The CDR3: CASSDRGRPQHF. DNA for the CDR3: TGTGCCAGCAGTGACAGGGGTCGGCCCCAGCATTTT.

The chain couples TRBV5-6 to TRBJ1-2; 10 bases match TRBD1. V gave up 2 bases and J gave up 7 bases; unmatched junction bases: 14. Germline assignment: CDR1 SGHDT and CDR2 YYEEEE. The CDR3 is made up of 17 amino acids. In nucleotides, the CDR3 is TGTGCCAGCAGCTTTTTTAGGAGGTCGGGACAGGGGTTTGGCTACACCTTC. This translates into CASSFFRRSGQGFGYTF.

This clone has just one count. The V and J genes are TRBV15 and TRBJ1-2; 7 bases are shared with TRBD1. This CDR3 has 12 residues. The germline V gene encodes CDR1 LNHNV and CDR2 YYDKDF (reference sequence). V dropped 5 bases and J dropped 8; count of bases not matched to a gene: 5. CDR3: CATSGRQGGYTF. The CDR3 DNA follows: TGTGCCACCAGCGGGAGACAGGGCGGCTACACCTTC.

The J gene is TRBJ2-3, the V gene TRBV30; 7 bases align to TRBD1. The CDR3 covers 15 residues. Germline V gene sequence: CDR1 GTSNPN, CDR2 SVGIG (reference sequence). J gave up 0 bases and V 5 bases, and 8 bases lay outside the gene matches. The CDR3 loop is CAWDTGTVSTDTQYF. CDR3 nucleotide sequence: TGTGCCTGGGATACCGGGACAGTAAGCACAGATACGCAGTATTTT.

This chain links TRBV2 with TRBJ2-7; D uncertain. Germline lookup yields CDR1 SNHLY and CDR2 FYNNEI. V lost 7 bases to trimming and J lost 3 bases, with 10 bases between them. This CDR3 contains 12 residues. This chain's CDR3 is CASTEGVYEQYF. Written as DNA, the CDR3 is TGTGCCAGCACCGAAGGCGTCTACGAGCAGTACTTC.

This clone was seen a few times. The J gene is TRBJ1-6, the V gene TRBV2; D gene ambiguous. The CDR3 is 16 residues long. Germline loops: CDR1 SNHLY, CDR2 FYNNEI. V lost 2 bases to trimming and J lost 7 bases, with 15 bases between them. The DNA of the CDR3 is TGTGCCAGCAGTGAAAGGCCTACGCGTGGAAATTCACCCCTCCACTTT. It translates to CASSERPTRGNSPLHF.

V gene TRBV5-1 combines with J gene TRBJ1-6; 9 bases agree with TRBD1. In germline, CDR1 is SGHRS, CDR2 YFSETQ. The CDR3 covers 14 residues. Germline trimming cut 3 bases from V and 7 bases from J; bases unmatched to any gene: 2. The DNA for the CDR3 is TGCGCCAGCAGCTCCGGGACAGGGAATTCACCCCTCCACTTT. Translating it yields CASSSGTGNSPLHF.

The rearrangement joins TRBV18 to TRBJ1-5; 9 nucleotides line up with TRBD1. From germline, CDR1 is KGHSH and CDR2 LQKENI. CDR3 length: 14 residues. V was pared by 6 bases and J by 8 bases, with 8 bases of the junction left unmatched. In DNA form, the CDR3 reads TGTGCCAGCTCCCCTACAGGGGGCAAGGAGCCCCAGCATTTT. The encoded protein is CASSPTGGKEPQHF.

The CDR3 here is CASSVLTGGQETQYF. The DNA for the CDR3 is TGTGCCAGCAGTGTACTGACAGGGGGGCAAGAGACCCAGTACTTC. V is TRBV25-1 and J is TRBJ2-5; 9 bases match TRBD1. Germline CDR1 and CDR2: MGHDK and SYGVNS. The CDR3 has 15 residues. Trimming cost V 4 bases and J 2 bases; bases outside gene matches: 5.

The V and J genes are TRBV10-3 and TRBJ1-2; tentatively, D is TRBD1 (5 bases). The germline gives CDR1 ENHRY, CDR2 SYGVKD. Trimming took 8 bases from V and 4 from J, leaving 14 bases between them. This CDR3 spans 13 amino acids. Here the CDR3 reads CAIDGDEGYGYTF. CDR3 nucleotide sequence: TGTGCCATCGATGGGGACGAGGGCTATGGCTACACCTTC.

V gene TRBV5-4 combines with J gene TRBJ2-7; TRBD1 or TRBD2 may be the D gene (6 bases each). Germline CDR1 and CDR2: SGHNT and YYREEE (reference sequence). The V gene lost 4 bases and the J gene lost 4 bases, with 12 bases spanning the gap. There are 13 residues in the CDR3. CDR3 bases: TGTGCCAGCAGCGGGGTAGGGGGGTACGAGCAGTACTTC. The encoded protein is CASSGVGGYEQYF.

The chain joins TRBV2 to TRBJ2-1; D might be TRBD1 (6 bases). CDR3 length: 15 residues. Germline V lookup: CDR1 SNHLY, CDR2 FYNNEI. Trimming left V 6 bases short and J 1 base short, with 13 bases between. The CDR3 DNA follows: TGTGCCAGCAGCCAAACCAGGGGTTCCTACAATGAGCAGTTCTTC. Protein sequence: CASSQTRGSYNEQFF.

The chain is built from TRBV19 and TRBJ1-6; 8 positions agree with TRBD1. V was clipped by 5 bases and J by 8 bases; unmatched bases: 5. CDR1 is LNHDA, CDR2 SQIVND, per germline (reference sequence). CDR3 length: 14 residues. CDR3 bases: TGTGCCAGTAGTCTCGACAGGGGTTATTCACCCCTCCACTTT. Translated: CASSLDRGYSPLHF.

The chain recombines TRBV6-5 with TRBJ2-5, with D perhaps matching TRBD2 (5 bases). V dropped 8 bases and J dropped 4 bases, with 11 bases sitting between them. This CDR3 region has 12 residues. The germline V gene encodes CDR1 MNHEY and CDR2 SVGAGI. CDR3 bases: TGTGCCAGCCGGAGGCTCGGAGAGACCCAGTACTTC. Protein product: CASRRLGETQYF.

The chain combines TRBV10-3 with TRBJ2-5; D remains unclear. V lost 5 bases and J 5 bases, leaving 12 bases between the germline ends. There are 13 residues in the CDR3. Germline assignment: CDR1 ENHRY and CDR2 SYGVKD. CDR3 sequence: CAISTLLGETQYF. The CDR3 DNA reads TGTGCCATCAGTACCCTCCTTGGGGAGACCCAGTACTTC.

This rearrangement joins TRBV30 to TRBJ2-5; a weak D match, TRBD2 (7 bases). Trimming took 0 bases from V and 9 from J, leaving 23 bases between them. There are 16 residues in the CDR3. Germline V gene data show CDR1 as GTSNPN and CDR2 as SVGIG (reference sequence). CDR3 nucleotide sequence: TGTGCCTGGAGTGTATTATTGGGTCTAGCGGAGGGGGCCCAGTACTTC. Translating it yields CAWSVLLGLAEGAQYF.